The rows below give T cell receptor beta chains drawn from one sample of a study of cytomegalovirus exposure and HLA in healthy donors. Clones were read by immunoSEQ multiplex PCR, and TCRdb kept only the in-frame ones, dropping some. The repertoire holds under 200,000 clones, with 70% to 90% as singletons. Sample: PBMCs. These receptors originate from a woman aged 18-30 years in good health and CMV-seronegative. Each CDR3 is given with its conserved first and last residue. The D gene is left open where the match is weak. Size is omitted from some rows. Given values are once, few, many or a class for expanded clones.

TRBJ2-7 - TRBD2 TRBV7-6 CASSPLAGGLNEQYF TGTGCCAGCAGCCCACTAGCGGGGGGGCTGAACGAGCAGTACTTC
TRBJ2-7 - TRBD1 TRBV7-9 CASSSREQGPNPYEQYF TGTGCCAGCAGCTCGAGAGAACAGGGGCCGAATCCCTACGAGCAGTACTTC
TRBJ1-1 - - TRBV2 CASSAGGGTEAFF TGTGCCAGCAGTGCTGGTGGGGGGACTGAAGCTTTCTTT
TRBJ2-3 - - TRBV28 CASGLGLGTQYF TGTGCCAGCGGGTTGGGACTTGGTACGCAGTATTTT
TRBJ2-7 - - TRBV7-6 CASSLFGGSYEQYF TGTGCCAGCAGCTTGTTCGGTGGTAGCTACGAGCAGTACTTC
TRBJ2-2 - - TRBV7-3 CASSLARGTGELFF TGTGCCAGCAGCTTAGCTAGGGGCACCGGGGAGCTGTTTTTT
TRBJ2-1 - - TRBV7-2 CASSDRWGPSNEQFF TGTGCCAGCAGCGACAGGTGGGGGCCTTCCAATGAGCAGTTCTTC
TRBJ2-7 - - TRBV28 CASSFVSATYEQYF TGTGCCAGCAGTTTCGTGAGTGCAACCTACGAGCAGTACTTC
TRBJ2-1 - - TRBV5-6 CASSLDSPFLSDEQFF TGTGCCAGCAGCTTGGATTCGCCTTTTCTGAGCGATGAGCAGTTCTTC
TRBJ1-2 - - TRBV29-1 CSVLATHWPYGYTF TGCAGCGTTTTAGCGACTCATTGGCCCTATGGCTACACCTTC
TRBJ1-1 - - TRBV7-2 CASSLGGRTEAFF TGTGCCAGCAGCTTAGGTGGGAGAACTGAAGCTTTCTTT
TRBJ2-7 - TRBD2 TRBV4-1 CASSQDPRPLAGNYEQYF TGCGCCAGCAGCCAAGACCCTCGGCCCCTAGCGGGGAACTACGAGCAGTACTTC
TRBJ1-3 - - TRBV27 CASSAQAIPGNTIYF TGTGCCAGCAGTGCTCAGGCGATTCCTGGAAACACCATATATTTT
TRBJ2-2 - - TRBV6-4 CASSDTQGANTGELFF TGTGCCAGCAGTGACACGCAGGGCGCGAACACCGGGGAGCTGTTTTTT
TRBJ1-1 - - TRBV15 CATDGGDYTEAFF TGTGCCACCGATGGAGGGGACTACACTGAAGCTTTCTTT
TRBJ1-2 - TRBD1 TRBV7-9 CASSLTTGGNGYTF TGTGCCAGCAGCTTAACGACAGGGGGCAATGGCTACACCTTC
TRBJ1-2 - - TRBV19 CASSINSGVYGYTF TGTGCCAGTAGTATAAATTCAGGCGTCTACGGCTACACCTTC
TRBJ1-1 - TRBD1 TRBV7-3 CASRRQGYTEAFF TGTGCCAGCAGGAGACAGGGGTACACTGAAGCTTTCTTT
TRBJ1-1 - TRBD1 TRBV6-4 CASKKGGTANTEAFF TGTGCCAGCAAGAAAGGGGGGACAGCGAACACTGAAGCTTTCTTT
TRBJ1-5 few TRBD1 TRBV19 CASMGNRGERQPQHF TGTGCCAGCATGGGAAACAGGGGGGAGCGTCAGCCCCAGCATTTT
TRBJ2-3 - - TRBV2 CASSEIETDTQYF TGTGCCAGCAGTGAAATCGAGACAGATACGCAGTATTTT
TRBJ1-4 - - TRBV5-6 CASLRDNEKLFF TGTGCCAGCCTCCGGGATAATGAAAAACTGTTTTTT
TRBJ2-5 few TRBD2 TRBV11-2 CASSAVGGEGTQYF TGTGCCAGCAGCGCGGTAGGAGGGGAGGGGACCCAGTACTTC
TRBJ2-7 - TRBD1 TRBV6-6 CASRQTGTGLYEQYF TGTGCCAGCAGGCAGACCGGGACAGGGCTCTACGAGCAGTACTTC
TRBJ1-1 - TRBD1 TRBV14 CASSPWTGSDTEAFF TGTGCCAGCAGCCCCTGGACAGGTTCGGACACTGAAGCTTTCTTT
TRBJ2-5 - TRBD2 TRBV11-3 CASSLGGVGETQYF TGTGCCAGCAGCTTGGGAGGGGTGGGAGAGACCCAGTACTTC
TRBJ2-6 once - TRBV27 CASSFNGFSGANVLTF TGTGCCAGCAGTTTTAACGGGTTCTCTGGGGCCAACGTCCTGACTTTC
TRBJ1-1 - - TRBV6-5 CASSYRGGEAFF TGTGCCAGCAGTTACAGGGGCGGCGAAGCTTTCTTT
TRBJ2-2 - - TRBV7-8 CASSLVVGGPAGELFF TGTGCCAGCAGCTTAGTAGTGGGAGGACCCGCCGGGGAGCTGTTTTTT
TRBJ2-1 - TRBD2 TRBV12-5 CASGSSWLAGYNEQFF TGTGCTAGTGGTAGCTCTTGGCTAGCGGGGTACAATGAGCAGTTCTTC
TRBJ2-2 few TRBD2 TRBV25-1 CASSEGGLDTGELFF TGTGCCAGCAGTGAGGGAGGGTTGGACACCGGGGAGCTGTTTTTT
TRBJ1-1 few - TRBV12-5 CASGPLGELNTEAFF TGTGCTAGTGGTCCCCTTGGAGAGTTGAACACTGAAGCTTTCTTT